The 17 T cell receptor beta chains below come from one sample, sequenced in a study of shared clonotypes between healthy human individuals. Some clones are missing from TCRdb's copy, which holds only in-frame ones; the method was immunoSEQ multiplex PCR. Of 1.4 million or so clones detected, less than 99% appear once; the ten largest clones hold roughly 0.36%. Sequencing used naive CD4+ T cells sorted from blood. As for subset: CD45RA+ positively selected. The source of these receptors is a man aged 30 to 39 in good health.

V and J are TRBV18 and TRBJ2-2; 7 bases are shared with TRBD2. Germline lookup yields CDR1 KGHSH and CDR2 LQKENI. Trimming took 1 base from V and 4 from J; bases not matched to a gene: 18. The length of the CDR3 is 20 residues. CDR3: CASSPRPPRTAGVGTGELFF. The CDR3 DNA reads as TGTGCCAGCTCACCACGCCCCCCCCGTACGGCGGGAGTCGGCACCGGGGAGCTGTTTTTT. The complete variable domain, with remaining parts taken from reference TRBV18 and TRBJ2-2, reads NAGVMQNPRHLVRRRGQEARLRCSPMKGHSHVYWYRQLPEEGLKFMVYLQKENIIDESGMPKERFSAEFPKEGPSILRIQQVVRGDSAAYFCASSPRPPRTAGVGTGELFFGEGSRLTVL.

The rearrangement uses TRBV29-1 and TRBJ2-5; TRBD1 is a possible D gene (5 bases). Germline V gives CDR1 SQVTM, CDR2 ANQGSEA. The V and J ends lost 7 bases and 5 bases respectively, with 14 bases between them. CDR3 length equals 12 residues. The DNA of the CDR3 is TGCAGCGGTGGACACATCTCGGAGACCCAGTACTTC. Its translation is CSGGHISETQYF.

The CDR3 coding sequence is TGTGCCAGCAGACGCCCGACAGGCGACAAAAACATTCAGTACTTC. Translated, it gives CASRRPTGDKNIQYF. This chain uses TRBV2 with TRBJ2-4; D might be TRBD1 (6 bases). This CDR3 is built from 15 residues. Trimming stripped 6 bases from V and 3 bases from J, with 15 bases between. Germline-derived CDR1 and CDR2 are SNHLY and FYNNEI.

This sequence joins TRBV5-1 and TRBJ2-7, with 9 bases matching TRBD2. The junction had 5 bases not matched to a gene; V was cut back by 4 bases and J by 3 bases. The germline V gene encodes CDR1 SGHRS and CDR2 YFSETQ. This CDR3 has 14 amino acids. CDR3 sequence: CASSRLTSGYEQYF. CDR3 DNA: TGCGCCAGCAGCAGACTGACTAGCGGCTACGAGCAGTACTTC.

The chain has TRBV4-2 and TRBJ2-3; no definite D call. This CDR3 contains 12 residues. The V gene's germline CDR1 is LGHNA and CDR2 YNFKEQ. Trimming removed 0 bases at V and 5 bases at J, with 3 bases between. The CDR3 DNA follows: TGTGCCAGCAGCCAAGATGGAGATACGCAGTATTTT. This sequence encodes CASSQDGDTQYF.

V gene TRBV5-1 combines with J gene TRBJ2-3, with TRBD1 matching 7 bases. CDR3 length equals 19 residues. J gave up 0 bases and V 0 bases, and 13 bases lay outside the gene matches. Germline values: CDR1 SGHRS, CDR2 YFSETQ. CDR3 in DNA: TGCGCCAGCAGCTTGGCCGATCGAGAGACAGGGCTTAGCACAGATACGCAGTATTTT. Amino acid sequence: CASSLADRETGLSTDTQYF.

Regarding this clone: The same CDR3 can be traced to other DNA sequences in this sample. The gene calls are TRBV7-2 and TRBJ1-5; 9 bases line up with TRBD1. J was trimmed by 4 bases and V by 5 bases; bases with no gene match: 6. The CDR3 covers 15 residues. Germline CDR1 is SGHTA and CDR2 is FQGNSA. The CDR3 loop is CASSLRQGGNQPQHF. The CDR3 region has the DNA TGTGCCAGCAGCCTCAGACAGGGGGGAAATCAGCCCCAGCATTTT.

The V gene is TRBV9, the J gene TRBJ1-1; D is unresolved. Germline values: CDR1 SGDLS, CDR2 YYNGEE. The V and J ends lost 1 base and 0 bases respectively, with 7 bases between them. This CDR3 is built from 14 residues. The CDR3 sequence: CASSVNPLNTEAFF. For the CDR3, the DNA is TGTGCCAGCAGCGTAAACCCTCTGAACACTGAAGCTTTCTTT.

For the CDR3, the DNA is TGTGCCAGCAGCTTTAGCGGGAGAGGCAATGAGCAGTTCTTC. Encoded protein: CASSFSGRGNEQFF. This chain connects TRBV7-3 to TRBJ2-1; 9 bases map to TRBD2. V was pared by 3 bases and J by 6 bases, with 3 bases of the junction left unmatched. Per the germline V gene, CDR1 is SGHTA and CDR2 is FQGTGA. The length of the CDR3 is 14 residues.

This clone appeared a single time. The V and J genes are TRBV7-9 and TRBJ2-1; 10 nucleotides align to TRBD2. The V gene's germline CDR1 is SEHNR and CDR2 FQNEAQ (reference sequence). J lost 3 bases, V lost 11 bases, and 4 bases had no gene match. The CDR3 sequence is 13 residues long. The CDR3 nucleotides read TGTGCCGGAGGGACTAGCGTCTACAATGAGCAGTTCTTC. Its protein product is CAGGTSVYNEQFF.

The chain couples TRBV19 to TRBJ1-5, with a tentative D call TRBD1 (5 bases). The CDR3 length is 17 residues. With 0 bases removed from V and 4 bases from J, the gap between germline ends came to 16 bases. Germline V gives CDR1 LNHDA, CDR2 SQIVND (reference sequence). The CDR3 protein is CASSIDRLGDGNQPQHF. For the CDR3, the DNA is TGTGCCAGTAGTATAGATCGTCTGGGGGATGGTAATCAGCCCCAGCATTTT.

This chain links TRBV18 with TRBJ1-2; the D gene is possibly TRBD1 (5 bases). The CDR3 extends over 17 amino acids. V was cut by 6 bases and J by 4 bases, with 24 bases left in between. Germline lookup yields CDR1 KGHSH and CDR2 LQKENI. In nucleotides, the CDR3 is TGTGCCAGCTCCCACCAGGAACAGGCCCTGGTACCCTATGGCTACACCTTC. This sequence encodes CASSHQEQALVPYGYTF.

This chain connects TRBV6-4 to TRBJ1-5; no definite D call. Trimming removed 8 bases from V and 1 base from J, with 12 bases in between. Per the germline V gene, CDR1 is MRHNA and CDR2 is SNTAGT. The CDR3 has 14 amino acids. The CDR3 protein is CASRGPGSNQPQHF. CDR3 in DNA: TGTGCCAGCCGGGGTCCGGGGAGCAATCAGCCCCAGCATTTT.

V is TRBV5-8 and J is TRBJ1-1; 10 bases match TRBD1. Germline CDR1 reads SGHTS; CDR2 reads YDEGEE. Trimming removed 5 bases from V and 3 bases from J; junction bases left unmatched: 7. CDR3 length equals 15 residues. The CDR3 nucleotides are TGTGCCAGCAGTCCCGGGACAGGGGTAGACACTGAAGCTTTCTTT. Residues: CASSPGTGVDTEAFF. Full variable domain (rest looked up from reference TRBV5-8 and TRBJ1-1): EAGVTQSPTHLIKTRGQQATLRCSPISGHTSVYWYQQALGLGLQFLLWYDEGEERNRGNFPPRFSGRQFPNYSSELNVNALELEDSALYLCASSPGTGVDTEAFFGQGTRLTVV.

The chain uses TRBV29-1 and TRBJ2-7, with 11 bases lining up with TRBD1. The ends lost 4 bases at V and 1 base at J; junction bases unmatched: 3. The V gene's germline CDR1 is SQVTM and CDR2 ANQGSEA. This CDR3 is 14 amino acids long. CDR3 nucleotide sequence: TGCAGCGTTGGGGACAGGGGGTGGTCCTACGAGCAGTACTTC. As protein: CSVGDRGWSYEQYF.

The CDR3 DNA reads as TGTGCCAGCAGCTTAACGACAGGGGGCCGGGCTTTCTTT. Translated, it gives CASSLTTGGRAFF. The chain combines TRBV7-3 with TRBJ1-1; 10 bases agree with TRBD1. The V gene's germline CDR1 is SGHTA and CDR2 FQGTGA. J lost 11 bases, V lost 0 bases, and 3 bases had no gene match. The CDR3 runs to 13 residues.

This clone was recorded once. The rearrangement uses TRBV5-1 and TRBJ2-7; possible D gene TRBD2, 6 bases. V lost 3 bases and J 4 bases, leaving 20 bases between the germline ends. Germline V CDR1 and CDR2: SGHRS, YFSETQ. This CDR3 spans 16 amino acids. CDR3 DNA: TGCGCCAGCAGCTGGATGGGGGGACGTTTCCTTTACGAGCAGTACTTC. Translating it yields CASSWMGGRFLYEQYF.